This T cell receptor beta chain was observed in a study of blood T cell repertoires in COVID-19. Original processing methods: For nucleated cells, counts were estimated from reference gene primer amplification. Profiling relied on immunoSEQ multiplex PCR, and the TCRdb table lists in-frame clones only, not all of them. V, J and clone size reflect that table, while D and trimming were determined from the DNA. Of 350,000 to 450,000 clones listed, 75% to 90% are singletons. This CDR3 region has 14 residues. The J segment lost 7 bases and the V segment lost 2 bases, leaving 7 bases of the junction unmatched. The germline gives CDR1 SGHRS, CDR2 YFSETQ.

This clonotype originated in a man aged 25 to 45 who had recovered from COVID-19. The chain links TRBV5-1 to TRBJ1-2; 8 nucleotides align to TRBD1. Sequencing input: PBMCs or T cells enriched from blood (not recorded which). As DNA, the CDR3 is TGCGCCAGCAGCTTAGCCAGGGGGCGTAGTGGCTACACCTTC. This codes for CASSLARGRSGYTF.